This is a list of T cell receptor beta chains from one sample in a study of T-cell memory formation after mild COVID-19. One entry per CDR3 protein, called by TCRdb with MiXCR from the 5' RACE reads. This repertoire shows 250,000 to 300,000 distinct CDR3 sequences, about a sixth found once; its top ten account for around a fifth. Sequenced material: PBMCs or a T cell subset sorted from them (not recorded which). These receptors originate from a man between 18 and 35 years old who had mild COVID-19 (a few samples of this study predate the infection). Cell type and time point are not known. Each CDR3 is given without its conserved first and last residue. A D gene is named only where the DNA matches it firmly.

cdr3_aa: SARAGLAGRYEQY
j_call: TRBJ2-7
d_call: TRBD2
v_call: TRBV20-1

cdr3_aa: ASGTRQGGTGELF
j_call: TRBJ2-2
d_call: TRBD1
v_call: TRBV7-2

cdr3_aa: ASGGGPGELF
j_call: TRBJ2-2
d_call: -
v_call: TRBV6-5

cdr3_aa: AISSRGQGTDTQY
j_call: TRBJ2-3
d_call: TRBD1
v_call: TRBV10-3

cdr3_aa: ASRTSGLQTGELF
j_call: TRBJ2-2
d_call: TRBD2
v_call: TRBV6-2/TRBV6-3

cdr3_aa: ASSFGSSPLH
j_call: TRBJ1-6
d_call: -
v_call: TRBV27

cdr3_aa: AWSRGSNTEAF
j_call: TRBJ1-1
d_call: -
v_call: TRBV30

cdr3_aa: ASSSFGGSPLYEQY
j_call: TRBJ2-7
d_call: -
v_call: TRBV7-2

cdr3_aa: ASSHPWTAYGYT
j_call: TRBJ1-2
d_call: -
v_call: TRBV12-3/TRBV12-4

cdr3_aa: ASSVGPRGDNEQF
j_call: TRBJ2-1
d_call: -
v_call: TRBV9

cdr3_aa: ATSRDGGRNYGYT
j_call: TRBJ1-2
d_call: -
v_call: TRBV15

cdr3_aa: AVRVMPYNEQF
j_call: TRBJ2-1
d_call: -
v_call: TRBV10-3

cdr3_aa: ASSESTGIYEQY
j_call: TRBJ2-7
d_call: -
v_call: TRBV10-1

cdr3_aa: ASSQRAGGANIQY
j_call: TRBJ2-4
d_call: TRBD1
v_call: TRBV4-3

cdr3_aa: ATCGGASTDTQY
j_call: TRBJ2-3
d_call: -
v_call: TRBV5-1

cdr3_aa: ASTREGGSQPQH
j_call: TRBJ1-5
d_call: -
v_call: TRBV6-1

cdr3_aa: ASSYSPGAFGNTIY
j_call: TRBJ1-3
d_call: -
v_call: TRBV6-6

cdr3_aa: ASSSGTVVTEAF
j_call: TRBJ1-1
d_call: -
v_call: TRBV12-3/TRBV12-4

cdr3_aa: ASSQDLGWGGETQY
j_call: TRBJ2-5
d_call: TRBD2
v_call: TRBV4-2

cdr3_aa: ASSLGGDGAQY
j_call: TRBJ2-5
d_call: -
v_call: TRBV7-9

cdr3_aa: ASSPLGGYQETQY
j_call: TRBJ2-5
d_call: -
v_call: TRBV7-2

cdr3_aa: AIKEGNTEAF
j_call: TRBJ1-1
d_call: -
v_call: TRBV10-3

cdr3_aa: ASSYLDSTGRGEQY
j_call: TRBJ2-7
d_call: -
v_call: TRBV6-5

cdr3_aa: ASQGNQPQH
j_call: TRBJ1-5
d_call: -
v_call: TRBV19

cdr3_aa: ASSFVGGHSQPQH
j_call: TRBJ1-5
d_call: -
v_call: TRBV27

cdr3_aa: ASSVGLALNGELF
j_call: TRBJ2-2
d_call: TRBD2
v_call: TRBV9

cdr3_aa: APGGPSRADTQY
j_call: TRBJ2-3
d_call: TRBD2
v_call: TRBV28

cdr3_aa: SVRDRGLSLGYGYT
j_call: TRBJ1-2
d_call: TRBD1
v_call: TRBV29-1

cdr3_aa: ATPKCPLYEQY
j_call: TRBJ2-7
d_call: -
v_call: TRBV27

cdr3_aa: ASSLVAVNTGELF
j_call: TRBJ2-2
d_call: -
v_call: TRBV7-2

cdr3_aa: ASSKLGTLGEKLF
j_call: TRBJ1-4
d_call: -
v_call: TRBV6-5

cdr3_aa: SAARTSGGAGNEQF
j_call: TRBJ2-1
d_call: TRBD2
v_call: TRBV20-1

cdr3_aa: ASSPRNTEAF
j_call: TRBJ1-1
d_call: -
v_call: TRBV18

cdr3_aa: ASSLAPSGVDTQY
j_call: TRBJ2-3
d_call: TRBD2
v_call: TRBV7-9

cdr3_aa: ATSQWNEQF
j_call: TRBJ2-1
d_call: -
v_call: TRBV24-1

cdr3_aa: SAITSGGAQETQY
j_call: TRBJ2-5
d_call: TRBD2
v_call: TRBV20-1